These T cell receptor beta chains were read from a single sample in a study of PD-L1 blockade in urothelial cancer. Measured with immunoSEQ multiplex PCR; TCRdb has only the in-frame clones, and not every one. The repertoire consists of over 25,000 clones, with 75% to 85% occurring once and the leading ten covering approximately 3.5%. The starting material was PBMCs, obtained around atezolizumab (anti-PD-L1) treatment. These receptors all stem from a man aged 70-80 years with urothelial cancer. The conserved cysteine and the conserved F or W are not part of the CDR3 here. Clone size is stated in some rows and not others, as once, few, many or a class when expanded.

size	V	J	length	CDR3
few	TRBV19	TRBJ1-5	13	ASSIVEGPGQPQH
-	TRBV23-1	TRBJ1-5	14	ASSQNITGGKQPQH
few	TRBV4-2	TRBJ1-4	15	ASSHQGWGQQNEKLF
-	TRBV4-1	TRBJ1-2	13	ASSQDPGAGYGYT
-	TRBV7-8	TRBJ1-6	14	ASSLPGTGGGSPLH
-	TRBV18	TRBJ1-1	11	ASSPQPNTEAF
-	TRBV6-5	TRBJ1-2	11	ASRSLTGPRDT
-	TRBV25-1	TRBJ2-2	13	ASMPSGVNTGELF
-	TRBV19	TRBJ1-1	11	ASSTPGSTEAF
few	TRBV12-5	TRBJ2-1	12	ASGLGVAFNEQF
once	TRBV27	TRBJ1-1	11	ASSRQGNTEAF
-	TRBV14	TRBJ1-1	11	ASSQDLATEAF
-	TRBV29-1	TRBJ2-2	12	SCKGAKDTGELF
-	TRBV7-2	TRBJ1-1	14	ASSGTGGARNTEAF
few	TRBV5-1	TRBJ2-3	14	ASSPRAGGKTDTQY
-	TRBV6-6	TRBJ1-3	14	ASSAGTGEFGNTIY
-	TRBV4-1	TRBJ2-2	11	ASAVTGAGELF
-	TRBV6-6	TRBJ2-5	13	ASSPGQGAQETQY
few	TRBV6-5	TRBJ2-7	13	ASSGRVNVVSEQY
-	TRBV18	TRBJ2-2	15	ASSPPLGTEEAGELF
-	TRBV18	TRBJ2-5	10	ASRAYQETQY
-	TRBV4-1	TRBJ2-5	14	ASSQKPSPGGETQY
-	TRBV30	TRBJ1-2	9	AWTGGVGYT
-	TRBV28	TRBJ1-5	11	ASNGDRKQPQH
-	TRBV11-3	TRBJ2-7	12	ASSLGRANGEQY
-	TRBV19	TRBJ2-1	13	ASSIDGLPYNEQF
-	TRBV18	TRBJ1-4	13	ASSLRGSFNEKLF
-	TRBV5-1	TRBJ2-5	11	ASSRWAQETQY
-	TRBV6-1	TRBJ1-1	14	ASSEVGPSGIAEAF
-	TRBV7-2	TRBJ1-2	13	ASSYMGQGALGYT
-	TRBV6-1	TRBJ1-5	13	ASSSKGASNQPQH
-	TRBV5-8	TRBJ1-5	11	ASSLNRGQPQH
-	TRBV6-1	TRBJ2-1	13	ASREAGSSYNEQF
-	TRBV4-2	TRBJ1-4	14	ASSPTGGWSNEKLF
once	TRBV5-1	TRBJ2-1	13	ASSSRSGTYNEQF
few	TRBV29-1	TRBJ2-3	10	SEGSITDTQY
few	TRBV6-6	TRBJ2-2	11	ASSSGSSGELF
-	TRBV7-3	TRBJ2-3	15	ASSDITGHPSTDTQY
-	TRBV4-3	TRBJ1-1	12	ASSLTGGYTEAF
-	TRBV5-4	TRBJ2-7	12	ASSSGGPSYEQY
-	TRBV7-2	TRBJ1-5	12	ASSGDRVGKPQH
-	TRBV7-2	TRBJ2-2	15	AARGRTSGGNTGELF
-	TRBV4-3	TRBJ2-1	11	ASSQDLGARRF
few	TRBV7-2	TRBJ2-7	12	ASSIRGLAHEQY
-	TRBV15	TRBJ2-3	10	ATSVDTDTQY
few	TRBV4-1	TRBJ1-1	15	ASSHSLRSTGGTEAF
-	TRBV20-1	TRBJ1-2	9	SASGIEGYT
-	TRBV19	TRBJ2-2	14	ASTPWSGGRAGELF
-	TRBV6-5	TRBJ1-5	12	ASSYRGLNQPQH
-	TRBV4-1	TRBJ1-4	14	ASSQTLRGFGEKLF
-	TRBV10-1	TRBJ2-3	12	AIGDFTPTDTQY
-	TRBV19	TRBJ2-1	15	ASSTYSRGSSYNEQF
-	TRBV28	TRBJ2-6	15	ASSQHTGLKGANVLT
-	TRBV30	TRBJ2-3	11	AWSGRLTDTQY